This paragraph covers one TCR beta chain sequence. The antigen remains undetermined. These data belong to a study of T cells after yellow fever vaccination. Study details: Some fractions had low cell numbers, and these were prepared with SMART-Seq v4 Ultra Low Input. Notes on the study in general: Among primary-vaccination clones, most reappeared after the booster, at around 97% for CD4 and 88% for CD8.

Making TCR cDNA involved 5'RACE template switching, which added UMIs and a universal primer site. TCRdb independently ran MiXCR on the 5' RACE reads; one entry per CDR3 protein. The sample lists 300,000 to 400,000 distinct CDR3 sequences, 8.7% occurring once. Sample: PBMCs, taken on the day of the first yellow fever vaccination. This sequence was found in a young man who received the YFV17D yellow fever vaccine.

CDR3 sequence (DNA): TGTGCCAGCAGTTTAGCGTCGGGGGCAGAAAAACTGTTTTTT. This sequence encodes CASSLASGAEKLFF. V usage is TRBV12-3 or TRBV12-4 and J usage is TRBJ1-4, with D maybe TRBD1 (6 bases). The CDR3 covers 14 residues. The germline V and J ends were trimmed by 0 bases and 8 bases, with 10 bases remaining between them.